This passage covers 15 T cell receptor beta chains from one sample sequenced in a study of T cell repertoires in cytomegalovirus infection (dated by TCRdb to the late 2010s). Sequencing used an Illumina HiSeq 1500. TCRdb trimmed public reads at Q25 via fastp, called clones via MiXCR and kept in-frame beta chains. Each entry merges the rows of one CDR3 protein and shows their most common DNA and genes. This sample comprises about 220,000 distinct CDR3 sequences, 35% to 45% of them detected only once. The ten top clones hold around 64% of the sample. What these receptors recognize is not known. The sample's treatment or condition label is to be understood as: in vitro stimulation with specific CMV peptide epitopes to enrich CMV-specific T cells. The sample was CD8+ T cells from cultured PBMCs, taken from culture after CMV antigen stimulation. The receptors originated from a human donor in good health (CMV status not recorded). Some clones in this sample may be carry-over from other donors' samples.

The chain employs TRBV2 and TRBJ2-1; D not resolved. CDR1 SNHLY and CDR2 FYNNEI come from the germline V gene. CDR3 length: 17 amino acids. V was shortened by 5 bases and J by 2 bases, with 19 bases between the two germline ends. In DNA form, the CDR3 reads TGTGCCAGCAGTCCCTCCTCGATGGGGTTCCCCTACAATGAGCAGTTCTTC. This translates into CASSPSSMGFPYNEQFF.

This clonotype has just a few counts. The genes are TRBV7-9 and TRBJ2-5; 7 bases agree with TRBD1. Germline V gene lookup returns CDR1 SEHNR and CDR2 FQNEAQ (reference sequence). V shed 5 bases and J 1 base; nucleotides not matched to a gene: 1. CDR3 length equals 13 residues. The CDR3 coding sequence is TGTGCCAGCAGCGCAGGGGGCCAAGAGACCCAGTACTTC. Translating gives CASSAGGQETQYF.

V usage is TRBV11-2 and J usage is TRBJ2-5; TRBD1 agrees at 11 bases. The CDR3 covers 16 residues. With 8 bases clipped from V and 5 bases from J, the junction kept 13 bases outside the gene matches. Germline values: CDR1 SGHAT, CDR2 FQNNGV. In nucleotides, the CDR3 is TGTGCCAGCCGGACAGGGGGCGCGGGGAGCGGGGAGACCCAGTACTTC. It translates to CASRTGGAGSGETQYF.

This clonotype appeared a few times. The J gene is TRBJ1-1, the V gene TRBV6-5; D ambiguous. The ends were cut back, 8 bases at V and 3 bases at J, with 10 bases in the middle. The CDR3 consists of 12 residues. Germline CDR1 is MNHEY and CDR2 is SVGAGI. The CDR3 protein is CASVGIDTEAFF. The DNA for the CDR3 is TGTGCCAGCGTTGGTATTGACACTGAAGCTTTCTTT.

The rearrangement uses TRBV12-3 or TRBV12-4 and TRBJ2-2; D remains unclear. V lost 1 base and J 10 bases, leaving 16 bases between the germline ends. This CDR3 is built from 15 residues. The CDR3 nucleotides read TGTGCCAGCAGTTTAGTATGGAAATCCTCGGCGGAGCTGTTTTTT. This gives the protein CASSLVWKSSAELFF.

This clonotype was detected only a few times. The CDR3 sequence is CAISESGQPGNQPQHF. Written as DNA, the CDR3 is TGTGCCATCAGTGAGTCGGGACAGCCTGGCAATCAGCCCCAGCATTTT. The V and J genes are TRBV10-3 and TRBJ1-5; 7 nucleotides align to TRBD1. The V and J ends lost 0 bases and 2 bases, in that order; junction bases with no gene match: 4. CDR3 length: 16 residues. From germline, CDR1 is ENHRY and CDR2 SYGVKD.

The chain recombines TRBV12-5 with TRBJ1-2; D unclear. Germline-derived CDR1 and CDR2 are LGHNT and FRNRAP. This CDR3 contains 17 residues. V lost 5 bases, J lost 5 bases, and 24 bases lay in between. DNA of the CDR3: TGTGCTAGTGGTCGGTTTGACTCTATTATTAAGGAATATGGCTACACCTTC. Translation gives CASGRFDSIIKEYGYTF.

This clonotype was observed a few times. The rearrangement joins TRBV27 to TRBJ2-4; 7 bases align to TRBD1. CDR3 size: 15 residues. Germline V gives CDR1 MNHEY, CDR2 SMNVEV (reference sequence). V dropped 4 bases and J dropped 3; count of bases not matched to a gene: 6. The CDR3 sequence is CASSSDRLGKNIQYF. The DNA for the CDR3 is TGTGCCAGCAGTTCGGACAGGTTGGGCAAAAACATTCAGTACTTC.

V is TRBV20-1 and J is TRBJ2-7; the D gene is possibly TRBD2 (6 bases). V was pared by 4 bases and J by 3 bases, with 13 bases between. The CDR3 sequence is 13 residues long. The germline V gene encodes CDR1 DFQATT and CDR2 SNEGSKA (reference sequence). CDR3 region: CSATGLEFYEQYF. Here the CDR3 DNA reads TGCAGTGCTACGGGACTCGAATTCTACGAGCAGTACTTC.

The J gene is TRBJ2-2, the V gene TRBV27; no clear D gene. This CDR3 region has 12 residues. From germline, CDR1 is MNHEY and CDR2 SMNVEV (reference sequence). V lost 6 bases and J lost 3, with 5 bases in between. CDR3 region: CASRDYTGELFF. The CDR3 DNA sequence: TGTGCCAGCAGAGACTACACCGGGGAGCTGTTTTTT.

Many counts were recorded for this clonotype. The chain uses TRBV7-8 and TRBJ2-5, with 9 bases lining up with TRBD2. The junction had 7 bases not matched to a gene; V was cut back by 0 bases and J by 5 bases. The CDR3 spans 16 residues. Germline CDR1 is SGHVS and CDR2 is FQNEAQ. The chain's CDR3 is CASSLAASGVLETQYF. In nucleotides, the CDR3 is TGTGCCAGCAGCTTAGCCGCTAGCGGGGTCCTGGAGACCCAGTACTTC.

The chain carries TRBV11-3 and TRBJ2-3, with no clear D. Trimming cost V 3 bases and J 6 bases, with 4 bases left between them. Germline values: CDR1 SGHNT, CDR2 YENEEA. The CDR3 sequence is 11 residues long. The CDR3 here is CASSFRDTQYF. The CDR3 DNA is TGTGCCAGCAGCTTTCGGGATACGCAGTATTTT.

The chain recombines TRBV4-1 with TRBJ2-1; 10 bases match TRBD2. The CDR3 extends over 15 amino acids. The junction had 6 bases not matched to a gene; V was cut back by 3 bases and J by 7 bases. Germline V gene lookup returns CDR1 MGHRA and CDR2 YSYEKL. The CDR3 region is CASSHQRGGANEQFF. The CDR3 nucleotides are TGCGCCAGCAGCCATCAGCGGGGGGGAGCTAATGAGCAGTTCTTC.

The chain uses TRBV19 and TRBJ1-1; no firm D call. V dropped 11 bases and J dropped 3 bases, with 25 bases sitting between them. This CDR3 region has 16 residues. Germline CDR1 LNHDA, CDR2 SQIVND (reference sequence). Here the CDR3 reads CAAPAAGPTKDTEAFF. The CDR3 DNA sequence: TGTGCCGCCCCAGCGGCAGGCCCAACAAAGGACACTGAAGCTTTCTTT.

The chain recombines TRBV6-5 with TRBJ1-1; 7 bases match TRBD1. Looked up from germline, CDR1 is MNHEY and CDR2 is SVGAGI. The CDR3 consists of 17 residues. V shed 2 bases, J shed 0 bases, and the junction held 9 bases outside the gene matches. The CDR3 spells CASSYLATGRMNTEAFF. The CDR3 DNA is TGTGCCAGCAGTTACCTTGCGACAGGGAGGATGAACACTGAAGCTTTCTTT.